This T cell receptor beta chain was identified during a study of healthy donors' naive CD4 and CD8 T cells. Starting from about 470 ng of total RNA, TCR libraries were made with linear amplification. Each CDR3 protein is one row after TCRdb ran MiXCR on the reads. The repertoire has about 200,000 distinct CDR3 sequences, around 74% of them found once; the top ten carry 2.3%. The CDR3 runs to 15 residues. CDR1 is SGHNT and CDR2 is YYREEE in the germline V gene (reference sequence). J lost 1 base, V lost 5 bases, and 5 bases had no gene match. This sequence joins TRBV5-4 and TRBJ2-5; 10 bases line up with TRBD2. This TCR derives from a pool of human donors in good health; the sample pools cells from several healthy donors. The sequencing sample was made of naive CD4+ and CD8+ T cells sorted from blood, pooled from several donors. The CDR3 sequence is CASRGLADPQETQYF. CDR3 coding DNA: TGTGCCAGCAGAGGACTAGCGGACCCCCAAGAGACCCAGTACTTC.